This T cell receptor (beta chain) came from a study of blood T cell repertoires in COVID-19. About the research overall: COVID-19 samples from acute and convalescent phases originated in the United States, Italy and Spain. Sample material is recorded as cDNA or gDNA derived from T cells, B-cell-depleted T cells, or PBMCs.

The CDR3 loop spans 14 amino acids. With 5 bases removed from V and 8 bases from J, the gap between germline ends came to 17 bases. In germline, CDR1 is SEHNR, CDR2 FQNEAQ (reference sequence). As processed by the authors: Amplification of reference gene primers was used by the study to estimate nucleated cell counts. Clones were sequenced by immunoSEQ multiplex PCR, and TCRdb holds only the in-frame ones, with some missing. Clone size and V and J calls were adopted from that table, with D and trimming inferred from the DNA. The table lists under 150,000 clones, approximately 80% of them singletons. Sequenced material: PBMCs or T cells enriched from blood (not recorded which). The V and J genes are TRBV7-9 and TRBJ2-3; possibly TRBD2 for D (5 bases). This TCR was recovered from a man between 45 and 60 years old in a cohort exposed to, infected with or recovered from COVID-19 (not recorded which). DNA of the CDR3: TGTGCCAGCAGCCCTACAGCGGCCGGAGGTACGCAGTATTTT. It is translated as CASSPTAAGGTQYF.